Listed below are T cell receptor beta chains from one sample, sequenced in a study of shared clonotypes between healthy human individuals. Measured with immunoSEQ multiplex PCR; TCRdb has only the in-frame clones, and not every one. The sample has about a million clones; approximately 75% are singletons. Sequenced: memory CD4+ T cells from PBMCs. The receptors originated from a man younger than 35 in good health. Some clones in this sample may be carry-over from other donors' samples. Both conserved end residues are part of each CDR3. Part of the rows lack a size; the others show once, few, many or a class for expanded clones.

clone_size,j_call,v_call,cdr3_aa
once,TRBJ2-7,TRBV7-9,CASSLRAGTQNSYEQYF
.,TRBJ1-2,TRBV7-3,CASSLRITNYGYTF
.,TRBJ2-2,TRBV28,CASSTSGGAGELFF
.,TRBJ1-4,TRBV7-8,CASSLGTAEKLFF
.,TRBJ2-7,TRBV10-2,CASSSRDRGEQYF
.,TRBJ1-2,TRBV28,CASTLGGSGQLNYGYTF
.,TRBJ2-1,TRBV28,CASSSPGTSGSRFYEQFF
.,TRBJ1-1,TRBV11-2,CASSLRTPQGTEAFF
once,TRBJ2-1,TRBV7-2,CASSPGPRVSGAFF
.,TRBJ2-4,TRBV27,CASKGQGANIQYF
.,TRBJ2-1,TRBV18,CASSPNSQGGLFEQFF